Below, 19 T cell receptor beta chains from the same sample are listed, as sequenced in a study of T cells in Graves' hyperthyroidism and ophthalmopathy. There were TCR beta CDR3 regions amplified from RNA transcripts. The HTBI primer set served for first-round RT-PCR of the TCR CDR3. In TCRdb, the multiplex PCR reads were re-called with MiXCR into one record per CDR3 protein. This sample has under 650,000 distinct CDR3 sequences; roughly 16% occur once, and the top ten carry less than 4.5%. The sequenced sample was blood. These receptors all come from a woman aged 25 to 39 with Graves' hyperthyroidism.

This clonotype was detected ten times or more. The chain couples TRBV2 to TRBJ2-4; TRBD2 might be the D (6 bases). V was clipped by 10 bases and J by 5 bases, with 15 bases between them. Germline V gene lookup returns CDR1 SNHLY and CDR2 FYNNEI. This CDR3 region has 13 residues. CDR3 loop: CATSGGTENIQYF. The CDR3 region has the DNA TGTGCCACCTCTGGGGGGACGGAAAACATTCAGTACTTC.

This clonotype was recorded many times. The chain employs TRBV6-1 and TRBJ2-1; 7 bases map to TRBD1. The trim removed 1 base at V and 8 bases at J, leaving 8 bases unmatched. Germline V gene sequence: CDR1 MNHNS, CDR2 SASEGT. The CDR3 is 15 residues long. The CDR3 here is CASSEVDRVRDEQFF. The CDR3 nucleotides are TGTGCCAGCAGTGAAGTTGACAGGGTGCGGGATGAGCAGTTCTTC.

J is TRBJ2-2 and V is TRBV27; 9 bases agree with TRBD2. Germline V gives CDR1 MNHEY, CDR2 SMNVEV (reference sequence). The V and J ends lost 6 bases and 4 bases, in that order; junction bases with no gene match: 12. The CDR3 sequence is 17 residues long. The CDR3 DNA follows: TGTGCCAGCAGCACCCCCCTCCTAGCGGGATTCACCGGGGAGCTGTTTTTT. This codes for CASSTPLLAGFTGELFF.

The rearrangement joins TRBV5-6 to TRBJ2-3; D is undetermined. Germline CDR1 and CDR2: SGHDT and YYEEEE. Trimming left V 0 bases short and J 7 bases short, with 12 bases between. The CDR3 extends over 14 amino acids. The CDR3: CASSLEQPPYTQYF. CDR3 bases: TGTGCCAGCAGCTTGGAACAACCGCCTTATACGCAGTATTTT.

The sample holds many counts of this clonotype. The gene calls are TRBV7-8 and TRBJ2-3, with a weak D call TRBD2 (6 bases). Germline-derived CDR1 and CDR2 are SGHVS and FQNEAQ. V was trimmed by 5 bases and J by 6 bases, leaving 12 bases between them. The CDR3 sequence is 13 residues long. The CDR3 DNA is TGTGCCAGCAGCGCGGGACTTTTGGATACGCAGTATTTT. As protein: CASSAGLLDTQYF.

The chain links TRBV6-1 to TRBJ2-1, with 9 bases matching TRBD1. This CDR3 has 18 amino acids. Trimming cost V 11 bases and J 8 bases; bases outside gene matches: 25. Germline loops: CDR1 MNHNS, CDR2 SASEGT. CDR3 DNA: TGTGCCCCCTCACTTCCCTCTCCGGGACAGGGTACGGTCGATGAGCAGTTCTTC. Its translation: CAPSLPSPGQGTVDEQFF.

The CDR3 region is CASSGIGTGRSEQFF. As DNA, the CDR3 is TGTGCCAGCAGCGGGATCGGGACAGGGCGGAGTGAGCAGTTCTTC. This rearrangement joins TRBV9 to TRBJ2-1; 9 nucleotides align to TRBD1. Germline CDR1 SGDLS, CDR2 YYNGEE. This CDR3 is 15 amino acids long. The ends lost 3 bases at V and 9 bases at J; junction bases unmatched: 10.

This chain connects TRBV20-1 to TRBJ2-1; TRBD2 might be the D (7 bases). V lost 7 bases to trimming and J lost 6 bases, with 13 bases between them. CDR1 is DFQATT, CDR2 SNEGSKA, per germline (reference sequence). The CDR3 has 12 residues. CDR3 sequence reads: CSVWEGGNEQFF. CDR3 nucleotides: TGCAGTGTATGGGAGGGGGGCAATGAGCAGTTCTTC.

The chain carries TRBV28 and TRBJ1-3, with 7 bases identical to TRBD1. J gave up 0 bases and V 3 bases, and 5 bases lay outside the gene matches. The CDR3 contains 16 residues. Germline CDR1 MDHEN, CDR2 SYDVKM. As DNA, the CDR3 is TGTGCCAGCAGTTTTTTGACAGGGAGCTCTGGAAACACCATATATTTT. Its protein is CASSFLTGSSGNTIYF. The complete variable domain, with remaining parts taken from reference TRBV28 and TRBJ1-3, reads DVKVTQSSRYLVKRTGEKVFLECVQDMDHENMFWYRQDPGLGLRLIYFSYDVKMKEKGDIPEGYSVSREKKERFSLILESASTNQTSMYLCASSFLTGSSGNTIYFGEGSWLTVV.

There are many counts of this clonotype. The chain links TRBV5-1 to TRBJ1-1; no clear D. V gave up 4 bases and J gave up 6 bases, with 10 bases separating them. The germline CDR1 and CDR2 sequences are SGHRS and YFSETQ. This CDR3 spans 12 amino acids. CDR3 protein: CASSPADPEAFF. The CDR3 DNA reads as TGCGCCAGCAGCCCGGCGGATCCTGAAGCTTTCTTT.

Many counts were recorded for this clonotype. This chain links TRBV11-3 with TRBJ2-7; D is undetermined. The germline V and J ends were trimmed by 1 base and 2 bases, with 9 bases remaining between them. CDR1 is SGHNT and CDR2 is YENEEA in the germline V gene. The CDR3 sequence is 14 residues long. The CDR3 DNA reads as TGTGCCAGCAGCTTAGGAGGATGGGCCTACGAGCAGTACTTC. Residues: CASSLGGWAYEQYF.

The V and J genes are TRBV20-1 and TRBJ1-2, with a possible D match to TRBD1 (5 bases). There are 10 residues in the CDR3. The V end was cut by 6 bases, the J end by 5 bases, with 7 bases between. Germline CDR1 and CDR2: DFQATT and SNEGSKA (reference sequence). The CDR3 is CSAGQYGYTF. CDR3 coding DNA: TGCAGTGCGGGGCAGTATGGCTACACCTTC.

This clonotype appeared many times. The V call is TRBV7-9, the J call TRBJ2-2; D is undetermined. This CDR3 is built from 11 residues. Trimming pared 1 base from V and 10 bases from J, leaving 4 bases between. Germline loops: CDR1 SEHNR, CDR2 FQNEAQ (reference sequence). DNA for the CDR3: TGTGCCAGCAGCTTAGTGCTGGAGCTGTTTTTT. It encodes CASSLVLELFF.

This clonotype was seen a few times. The gene calls are TRBV7-9 and TRBJ1-5; D is uncertain. Trimming removed 6 bases from V and 5 bases from J, with 17 bases in between. Germline lookup yields CDR1 SEHNR and CDR2 FQNEAQ (reference sequence). This CDR3 comprises 15 residues. CDR3 sequence reads: CASSRGGNGDQPQHF. The DNA for the CDR3 is TGTGCCAGCAGTCGGGGAGGGAACGGGGATCAGCCCCAGCATTTT.

V gene TRBV4-2 combines with J gene TRBJ2-5; 7 nucleotides align to TRBD1. The V segment lost 4 bases and the J segment 5 bases; nucleotides outside the gene matches: 7. The CDR3 runs to 14 residues. The germline gives CDR1 LGHNA, CDR2 YNFKEQ. The CDR3 loop is CASSPGRGQETQYF. CDR3 nucleotide sequence: TGTGCCAGCAGCCCCGGACGGGGACAGGAGACCCAGTACTTC.

This sequence joins TRBV19 and TRBJ2-7, with D uncertain. The end of the DNA is better explained by TRBJ2-1, so the J call may be wrong. The length of the CDR3 is 14 residues. CDR1 is LNHDA and CDR2 is SQIVND in the germline V gene (reference sequence). The CDR3 nucleotides read TGTGCCAGTAGTATAAGTGGAGTCTCCTACGAGCAGTTCTTC. Translation gives CASSISGVSYEQFF.

This clonotype was counted a few times. The chain recombines TRBV5-1 with TRBJ1-4; possibly TRBD1 for D (6 bases). Germline loops: CDR1 SGHRS, CDR2 YFSETQ. Trimming left V 3 bases short and J 6 bases short, with 21 bases between. The CDR3 loop spans 17 amino acids. CDR3 amino acids: CASSSLPGAPGDEKLFF. CDR3 coding DNA: TGCGCCAGCAGCTCGCTCCCCGGGGCGCCAGGGGATGAAAAACTGTTTTTT.

This clonotype came up many times. The genes are TRBV7-9 and TRBJ2-3; the match to TRBD2 covers 11 bases. In germline, CDR1 is SEHNR, CDR2 FQNEAQ (reference sequence). The CDR3 consists of 15 residues. V shed 3 bases and J 2 bases; nucleotides not matched to a gene: 1. The CDR3, as DNA: TGTGCCAGCAGCTTTAGCGGGAGGGACACAGATACGCAGTATTTT. It translates to CASSFSGRDTDTQYF.

This clonotype was counted at least ten times. This chain links TRBV11-1 with TRBJ2-3, with TRBD1 as a possible D gene (5 bases). CDR3 size: 17 residues. The germline V gene has CDR1 SGHAT and CDR2 FQDESV (reference sequence). V was pared by 1 base and J by 0 bases, with 14 bases between. CDR3 sequence (DNA): TGTGCCAGCAGCTTAGTTTCAGGGCCAGAGAGCACAGATACGCAGTATTTT. This encodes CASSLVSGPESTDTQYF. Full variable domain (rest looked up from reference TRBV11-1 and TRBJ2-3): EAEVAQSPRYKITEKSQAVAFWCDPISGHATLYWYRQILGQGPELLVQFQDESVVDDSQLPKDRFSAERLKGVDSTLKIQPAELGDSAMYLCASSLVSGPESTDTQYFGPGTRLTVL.